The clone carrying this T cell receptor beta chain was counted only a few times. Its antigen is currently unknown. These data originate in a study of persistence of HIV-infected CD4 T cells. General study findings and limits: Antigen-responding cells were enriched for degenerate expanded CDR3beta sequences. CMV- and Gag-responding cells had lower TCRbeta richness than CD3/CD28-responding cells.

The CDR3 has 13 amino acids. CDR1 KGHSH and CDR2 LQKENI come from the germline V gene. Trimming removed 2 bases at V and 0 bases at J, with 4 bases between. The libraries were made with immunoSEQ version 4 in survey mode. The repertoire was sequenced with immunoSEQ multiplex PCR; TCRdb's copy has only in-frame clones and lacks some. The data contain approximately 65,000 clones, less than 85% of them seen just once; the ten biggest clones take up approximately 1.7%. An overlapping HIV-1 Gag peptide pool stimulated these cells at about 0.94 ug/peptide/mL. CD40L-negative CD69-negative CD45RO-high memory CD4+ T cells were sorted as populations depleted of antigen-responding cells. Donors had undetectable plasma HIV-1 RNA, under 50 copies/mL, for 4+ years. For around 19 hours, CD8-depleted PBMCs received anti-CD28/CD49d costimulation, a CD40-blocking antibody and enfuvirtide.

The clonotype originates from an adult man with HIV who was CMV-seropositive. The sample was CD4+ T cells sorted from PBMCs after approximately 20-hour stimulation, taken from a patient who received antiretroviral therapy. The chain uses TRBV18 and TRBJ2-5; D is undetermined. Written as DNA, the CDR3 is TGTGCCAGCTCACCAACGTACCAAGAGACCCAGTACTTC. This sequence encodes CASSPTYQETQYF.